These T cell receptor beta chains were read from a single sample in a study of blood T cell repertoires in COVID-19. Repertoires were generated with immunoSEQ multiplex PCR, while TCRdb's copy carries only in-frame clones and drops some. The sample includes more than 70,000 clones, about 88% of them seen just once. Sequencing used peripheral blood. The origin of the receptors is an elderly man with active or convalescent COVID-19. Each CDR3 is given with its conserved first and last residue. The D gene is left open where the match is weak. Clone size is not always given. Where it is, it says once, few, many or a class for expanded clones.

v_call,clone_size,j_call,d_call,cdr3_aa,cdr3_nt
TRBV4-2,once,TRBJ1-3,NA,CASSQQPVSGNTIYF,TGTGCCAGCAGCCAACAACCGGTCTCTGGAAACACCATATATTTT
TRBV25-1,NA,TRBJ1-1,NA,CASGGFWYEAFF,TGTGCCAGCGGAGGCTTCTGGTACGAAGCTTTCTTT
TRBV5-5,NA,TRBJ2-1,TRBD1,CASSPGTGGYNEQFF,TGTGCCAGCAGCCCCGGGACAGGGGGCTACAATGAGCAGTTCTTC
TRBV2,NA,TRBJ2-1,NA,CASSQNRNPGHPPYNEQFF,TGTGCCAGCAGTCAAAATAGGAATCCGGGTCACCCTCCCTACAATGAGCAGTTCTTC
TRBV30,NA,TRBJ1-1,TRBD1,CAHSRQGRTEAFF,TGTGCCCACAGCCGACAGGGGAGAACTGAAGCTTTCTTT
TRBV6-1,NA,TRBJ1-2,NA,CASSERLRGYGYTF,TGTGCCAGCAGTGAAAGACTACGGGGCTATGGCTACACCTTC
TRBV5-8,NA,TRBJ2-7,TRBD2,CASSLGLGGNFYEQYF,TGTGCCAGCAGCTTGGGATTGGGAGGGAATTTCTACGAGCAGTACTTC
TRBV7-2,NA,TRBJ1-1,TRBD1,CASSLGGQGHTEAFF,TGTGCCAGCAGCTTAGGGGGACAGGGACACACTGAAGCTTTCTTT
TRBV2,NA,TRBJ2-2,NA,CASSGLSHTGELFF,TGTGCCAGCAGTGGACTGTCACACACCGGGGAGCTGTTTTTT
TRBV30,NA,TRBJ2-3,NA,CAWSVKADTDTQYF,TGTGCCTGGAGTGTAAAAGCGGACACAGATACGCAGTATTTT
TRBV7-9,NA,TRBJ2-1,NA,CASSAPAGEGGEQFF,TGTGCCAGCAGCGCCCCGGCGGGAGAGGGGGGTGAGCAGTTCTTC
TRBV27,once,TRBJ1-2,NA,CASSHGEGYGYTF,TGTGCCAGCAGCCACGGAGAGGGCTATGGCTACACCTTC
TRBV27,once,TRBJ2-5,TRBD2,CASSSSGAGETQYF,TGTGCCAGCAGCTCAAGCGGGGCCGGGGAGACCCAGTACTTC
TRBV5-7,NA,TRBJ2-5,NA,CASSLARSVQETQYF,TGTGCCAGCAGCTTGGCCAGGTCGGTCCAAGAGACCCAGTACTTC
TRBV7-2,once,TRBJ1-1,NA,CASSNYDRSGNTEAFF,TGTGCCAGCAGCAACTACGACAGGTCCGGAAACACTGAAGCTTTCTTT
TRBV7-2,NA,TRBJ2-1,TRBD2,CASSSPHGLASSYNEQFF,TGTGCCAGCAGCTCACCACACGGACTAGCGAGCTCCTACAATGAGCAGTTCTTC
TRBV3-1/TRBV3-2,few,TRBJ1-2,TRBD1,CASSPLGTGSNYGYTF,TGTGCCAGCAGTCCCCTCGGGACAGGGTCCAACTATGGCTACACCTTC
TRBV27,NA,TRBJ1-2,TRBD1,CASSLRTGGNYGYTF,TGTGCCAGCAGTTTGCGGACAGGGGGCAACTATGGCTACACCTTC
TRBV3-1/TRBV3-2,NA,TRBJ2-7,TRBD2,CASSPSGLIYEQYF,TGTGCCAGCAGTCCTAGCGGTTTGATCTACGAGCAGTACTTC
TRBV6-5,NA,TRBJ1-2,TRBD1,CASSTRDRSSYGYTF,TGTGCCAGCAGTACCCGGGACAGGTCAAGCTATGGCTACACCTTC
TRBV21-1,NA,TRBJ2-1,NA,CASSKPSDEQFF,TGTGCCAGCAGCAAGCCATCGGATGAGCAGTTCTTC
TRBV19,few,TRBJ2-2,TRBD2,CASRTGLDEGELFF,TGTGCCAGTAGAACGGGACTAGATGAGGGGGAGCTGTTTTTT
TRBV18,NA,TRBJ2-7,NA,CASSPLIPASSYEQYF,TGTGCCAGCTCACCACTAATCCCAGCGAGCTCCTACGAGCAGTACTTC
TRBV7-2,NA,TRBJ1-5,NA,CASSTNPIGRGYNQPQHF,TGTGCCAGCAGCACAAACCCGATCGGGCGGGGCTATAATCAGCCCCAGCATTTT